This is a list of T cell receptor beta chains from one sample in a study of blood T cells in healthy people across ages. MiXCR, run by TCRdb on the 5' RACE reads, gives a single entry per CDR3 protein. The data contain roughly 860,000 distinct CDR3 sequences, approximately 59% of them seen just once; the ten biggest clones take up about 30%. The sample consisted of blood. The receptor set was obtained from a man aged 30 to 39 in good health. Each CDR3 is given with its conserved first and last residue. Each record gives: D gene, V gene, J gene, clone size, CDR3 DNA, CDR3 protein. A D gene is named only where the DNA matches it firmly. Expanded clones get a size class; other rows say once, few or many, or leave the size out.

D gene: -
V gene: TRBV7-2
J gene: TRBJ2-1
clone size: many
CDR3 DNA: TGTGCCAGCAGCTTGGGTACGCTAGGGGGTGAGCAGTTCTTC
CDR3 protein: CASSLGTLGGEQFF

D gene: -
V gene: TRBV7-8
J gene: TRBJ1-2
clone size: -
CDR3 DNA: TGTGCCAGCAGAGCGTGGGGGAACTATGGCTACACCTTC
CDR3 protein: CASRAWGNYGYTF

D gene: -
V gene: TRBV24-1
J gene: TRBJ1-5
clone size: -
CDR3 DNA: TGTGCCACCAGTGGGCAGGGGAATCAGCCCCAGCATTTT
CDR3 protein: CATSGQGNQPQHF

D gene: -
V gene: TRBV29-1
J gene: TRBJ2-4
clone size: -
CDR3 DNA: TGCAGCGTTAAGGCCAAAAACATTCAGTACTTC
CDR3 protein: CSVKAKNIQYF

D gene: TRBD2
V gene: TRBV7-2
J gene: TRBJ2-7
clone size: few
CDR3 DNA: TGTGCCAGCAGCTTCCTTAGCGGGCATTCCTACGAGCAGTACTTC
CDR3 protein: CASSFLSGHSYEQYF

D gene: -
V gene: TRBV6-2/TRBV6-3
J gene: TRBJ2-7
clone size: -
CDR3 DNA: TGTGCCAGCAGTTGGACAGACTGGGACGAGCAGTACTTC
CDR3 protein: CASSWTDWDEQYF

D gene: -
V gene: TRBV29-1
J gene: TRBJ1-2
clone size: -
CDR3 DNA: TGCAGCGCCAGGGACCCACGACACGATGGCTACACCTTC
CDR3 protein: CSARDPRHDGYTF

D gene: -
V gene: TRBV5-1
J gene: TRBJ2-3
clone size: -
CDR3 DNA: TGCGCCAGCAGCTTGGCGGCTACCACTAGCACAGATACGCAGTATTTT
CDR3 protein: CASSLAATTSTDTQYF

D gene: -
V gene: TRBV20-1
J gene: TRBJ2-7
clone size: -
CDR3 DNA: TGCAGTGCTAGCGGGAATCCCAACGAGCAGTACTTC
CDR3 protein: CSASGNPNEQYF

D gene: -
V gene: TRBV7-2
J gene: TRBJ2-5
clone size: few
CDR3 DNA: TGTGCCAGCAGCTTAGAATTGGCCCAGTACTTC
CDR3 protein: CASSLELAQYF

D gene: TRBD2
V gene: TRBV2
J gene: TRBJ2-1
clone size: -
CDR3 DNA: TGTGCCAGCGGGACTAGCGGTTTCAATGAGCAGTTCTTC
CDR3 protein: CASGTSGFNEQFF

D gene: TRBD1
V gene: TRBV6-5
J gene: TRBJ2-1
clone size: -
CDR3 DNA: TGTGCCAGCAGTTACTCTGGCAGGGGGCATGAGCAGTTCTTC
CDR3 protein: CASSYSGRGHEQFF

D gene: -
V gene: TRBV28
J gene: TRBJ1-5
clone size: -
CDR3 DNA: TGTGCCAGCAGTTTACTTACAGGGTTTGGTCAGCCCCAGCATTTT
CDR3 protein: CASSLLTGFGQPQHF

D gene: -
V gene: TRBV7-8
J gene: TRBJ1-5
clone size: -
CDR3 DNA: TGTGCCAGCAGCTTAACGCTAACAAACGCGAACAATCAGCCCCAGCATTTT
CDR3 protein: CASSLTLTNANNQPQHF

D gene: -
V gene: TRBV4-3
J gene: TRBJ2-6
clone size: -
CDR3 DNA: TGCGCCAGCAGCCAAGATCTACCGTTCTCTGGGGCCAACGTCCTGACTTTC
CDR3 protein: CASSQDLPFSGANVLTF

D gene: -
V gene: TRBV29-1
J gene: TRBJ2-6
clone size: -
CDR3 DNA: TGCTGCGTTCCCTCTGGGGCCAACGTCCTGACTTTC
CDR3 protein: CCVPSGANVLTF